These 14 T cell receptor beta chains originate from one sample sequenced in a study of PD-1 blockade in classical Hodgkin lymphoma. Produced via immunoSEQ multiplex PCR; TCRdb's table is partial and in-frame only. Here the sample spans fewer than 20,000 clones, approximately 82% being singletons. Time point in this sample: newly diagnosed, previously untreated cHL patient sample. With magnetic negative selection, CD4+ T cells were purified from PBMCs that had been thawed. Sequencing was carried out using CD4+ T cells from blood. The receptors here all came from a human donor with classical Hodgkin lymphoma.

The chain combines TRBV28 with TRBJ2-7; weak D call: TRBD1 (5 bases). This CDR3 is built from 17 residues. The V end lost 2 bases, the J end lost 4 bases, and 21 bases lay between the germline ends. Germline lookup yields CDR1 MDHEN and CDR2 SYDVKM. CDR3 nucleotides: TGTGCCAGCAGTTTAGGCAATCCGGCAGGGCTAGGGTACGAGCAGTACTTC. Its protein is CASSLGNPAGLGYEQYF.

The V call is TRBV12-1, the J call TRBJ1-1; the D segment call TRBD1 is taken from the table without a DNA check. TRBV12-1 constitutes a pseudogene. The CDR3 loop spans 16 amino acids. CDR3 coding DNA: TGTGCCAGCAGCCCCAGGGGGATCGGTATGAACACTGAAGCTTTCTTT. Its translation is CASSPRGIGMNTEAFF.

The V and J genes are TRBV28 and TRBJ2-7; TRBD1 aligns across 10 bases. This CDR3 is 16 amino acids long. V shed 6 bases and J 1 base; nucleotides not matched to a gene: 9. The V gene's germline CDR1 is MDHEN and CDR2 SYDVKM. CDR3 protein: CASRAPGTGVSYEQYF. The CDR3 DNA reads as TGTGCCAGCAGGGCTCCCGGGACAGGGGTTTCCTACGAGCAGTACTTC.

The CDR3 DNA reads as TGTGCCAGTAGTATACCTACCGGGACATACCAAGAGACCCAGTACTTC. Amino acids: CASSIPTGTYQETQYF. The J gene is TRBJ2-5, the V gene TRBV19; D is possibly TRBD1 (6 bases). CDR3 size: 16 residues. The ends were cut back, 2 bases at V and 0 bases at J, with 13 bases in the middle. Germline V gene sequence: CDR1 LNHDA, CDR2 SQIVND (reference sequence). The entire variable domain, with the rest obtained from reference TRBV19 and TRBJ2-5, is as follows: DGGITQSPKYLFRKEGQNVTLSCEQNLNHDAMYWYRQDPGQGLRLIYYSQIVNDFQKGDIAEGYSVSREKKESFPLTVTSAQKNPTAFYLCASSIPTGTYQETQYFGPGTRLLVL.

This rearrangement joins TRBV5-1 to TRBJ2-1, with 7 bases matching TRBD2. With 4 bases clipped from V and 4 bases from J, the junction kept 11 bases outside the gene matches. Germline V gene data show CDR1 as SGHRS and CDR2 as YFSETQ. This CDR3 has 16 residues. The CDR3 DNA reads as TGCGCCAGCAGCCCCATGGGAACTAGCGTTTACAATGAGCAGTTCTTC. This translates into CASSPMGTSVYNEQFF.

This chain connects TRBV6-5 to TRBJ1-2; D call uncertain. V lost 8 bases and J 5 bases, leaving 9 bases between the germline ends. This CDR3 has 11 residues. The V gene's germline CDR1 is MNHEY and CDR2 SVGAGI. The CDR3 region is CASLGDYGYTF. The CDR3, as DNA: TGTGCCAGCTTGGGAGATTATGGCTACACCTTC.

The sample holds one count of this clone. The chain is built from TRBV19 and TRBJ1-2; possible D gene TRBD1, 6 bases. Germline values: CDR1 LNHDA, CDR2 SQIVND (reference sequence). Trimming shortened V by 1 base and J by 7 bases, and 19 bases separated the two germline ends. The CDR3 extends over 16 amino acids. CDR3 in DNA: TGTGCCAGTAGTATAGCCGCGAGCGGGGGGGCGCCTGGCTACACCTTC. It translates to CASSIAASGGAPGYTF. Combining the CDR3 with reference TRBV19 and TRBJ1-2 gives the whole variable domain DGGITQSPKYLFRKEGQNVTLSCEQNLNHDAMYWYRQDPGQGLRLIYYSQIVNDFQKGDIAEGYSVSREKKESFPLTVTSAQKNPTAFYLCASSIAASGGAPGYTFGSGTRLTVV.

The chain is built from TRBV7-2 and TRBJ1-5, with 7 bases matching TRBD1. V dropped 2 bases and J dropped 7; count of bases not matched to a gene: 8. The CDR3 has 15 residues. In germline, CDR1 is SGHTA, CDR2 FQGNSA. This CDR3 reads CASSLNDRVGQPQHF. CDR3 sequence (DNA): TGTGCCAGCAGCTTAAACGACAGGGTCGGGCAGCCCCAGCATTTT.

V is TRBV18 and J is TRBJ2-2; 7 bases are shared with TRBD1. CDR3 size: 13 residues. Per germline, CDR1 KGHSH and CDR2 LQKENI. V was clipped by 5 bases and J by 5 bases; unmatched bases: 2. The chain's CDR3 is CASSSTGTGELFF. CDR3 coding DNA: TGTGCCAGCTCATCGACAGGGACCGGGGAGCTGTTTTTT.

V gene TRBV11-2 combines with J gene TRBJ2-5; D is uncertain. CDR1 is SGHAT, CDR2 FQNNGV, per germline. The V and J ends lost 2 bases and 3 bases respectively, with 1 base between them. The CDR3 contains 11 residues. The CDR3 protein is CASSLKETQYF. CDR3 DNA: TGTGCCAGCAGCTTAAAAGAGACCCAGTACTTC. Filled out from reference TRBV11-2 and TRBJ2-5, the complete variable domain reads EAGVAQSPRYKIIEKRQSVAFWCNPISGHATLYWYQQILGQGPKLLIQFQNNGVVDDSQLPKDRFSAERLKGVDSTLKIQPAKLEDSAVYLCASSLKETQYFGPGTRLLVL.

This clone appeared a single time. The chain couples TRBV4-1 to TRBJ1-2; perhaps TRBD1 as D (5 bases). Trimming took off 0 bases at V and 4 bases at J, with 9 bases between the two ends. CDR1 and CDR2 from the germline V gene are MGHRA and YSYEKL. The CDR3 contains 14 residues. CDR3 in amino acids: CASSQEAGPYGYTF. CDR3 DNA sequence: TGCGCCAGCAGCCAAGAAGCAGGGCCCTATGGCTACACCTTC.

This chain connects TRBV18 to TRBJ2-6, with D unclear. The CDR3 extends over 13 amino acids. Germline CDR1 KGHSH, CDR2 LQKENI. V was cut by 2 bases and J by 5 bases, with 4 bases left in between. Here the CDR3 reads CASSPKWANVLTF. As DNA, the CDR3 is TGTGCCAGCTCACCAAAGTGGGCCAACGTCCTGACTTTC.

CDR3: CASAAQTNEQFF. Here the CDR3 DNA reads TGTGCCAGCGCTGCACAAACGAATGAGCAGTTCTTC. The V call is TRBV2, the J call TRBJ2-1; D is ambiguous. The germline gives CDR1 SNHLY, CDR2 FYNNEI. This CDR3 comprises 12 residues. Trimming stripped 8 bases from V and 7 bases from J, with 12 bases between.

This chain joins TRBV5-5 and TRBJ1-1; D gene unclear. Germline V gene sequence: CDR1 SGHKS, CDR2 YYEKEE (reference sequence). The CDR3 covers 15 residues. Trimming removed 4 bases at V and 0 bases at J, with 13 bases between. Here the CDR3 reads CASSDQTRLNTEAFF. The DNA of the CDR3 is TGTGCCAGCAGCGACCAGACACGGTTGAACACTGAAGCTTTCTTT. The variable domain in full, completed from reference TRBV5-5 and TRBJ1-1, reads DAGVTQSPTHLIKTRGQQVTLRCSPISGHKSVSWYQQVLGQGPQFIFQYYEKEERGRGNFPDRFSARQFPNYSSELNVNALLLGDSALYLCASSDQTRLNTEAFFGQGTRLTVV.